One and the same sample provided the 19 T cell receptor beta chains below, sequenced in a study of blood T cell repertoires in COVID-19. The protocol was immunoSEQ multiplex PCR, while the TCRdb copy is restricted to in-frame clones and leaves out a portion. The table has more than 200,000 clones, 80% to 85% seen once; the top ten hold approximately 4.4%. The sample taken for sequencing was peripheral blood. These receptors were collected from a man aged 45-65 years with active or convalescent COVID-19.

This rearrangement joins TRBV14 to TRBJ1-2; D is unclear. V lost 5 bases and J lost 8, with 30 bases in between. Germline assignment: CDR1 SGHDN and CDR2 FVKESK. The length of the CDR3 is 18 residues. As DNA, the CDR3 is TGTGCCAGCAGCTCCCGAGTACGGGGAGGCTCAGCATCTCTAGGCTACACCTTC. Residues: CASSSRVRGGSASLGYTF.

The chain joins TRBV5-8 to TRBJ2-6; no definite D call. The CDR3 has 14 residues. The V gene lost 7 bases and the J gene lost 0 bases, with 8 bases spanning the gap. Germline CDR1 is SGHTS and CDR2 is YDEGEE. The CDR3 sequence: CASVLNSGANVLTF. In DNA, the CDR3 is TGTGCCAGCGTCCTAAACTCTGGGGCCAACGTCCTGACTTTC.

This rearrangement joins TRBV4-1 to TRBJ2-3, with D unresolved. The CDR3 consists of 13 residues. V was shortened by 2 bases and J by 1 base, with 4 bases between the two germline ends. The germline V gene encodes CDR1 MGHRA and CDR2 YSYEKL. CDR3 loop: CASSQQGTDTQYF. The CDR3 coding sequence is TGCGCCAGCAGCCAACAGGGCACAGATACGCAGTATTTT.

The chain carries TRBV15 and TRBJ2-5; 9 nucleotides match TRBD2. This CDR3 comprises 16 residues. Germline CDR1 reads LNHNV; CDR2 reads YYDKDF (reference sequence). The trim removed 6 bases at V and 10 bases at J, leaving 18 bases unmatched. CDR3 residues: CATSKRGARIDGGQYF. CDR3 nucleotides: TGTGCCACCAGTAAGCGGGGGGCCCGAATTGACGGTGGCCAGTACTTC. The variable domain in full, with the rest retrieved from reference TRBV15 and TRBJ2-5, is DAMVIQNPRYQVTQFGKPVTLSCSQTLNHNVMYWYQQKSSQAPKLLFHYYDKDFNNEADTPDNFQSRRPNTSFCFLDIRSPGLGDTAMYLCATSKRGARIDGGQYFGPGTRLLVL.

This clone showed up just a few times. This CDR3 reads CASSVGGGSGNTIYF. DNA of the CDR3: TGTGCCAGCAGCGTGGGGGGGGGCAGTGGAAACACCATATATTTT. The chain couples TRBV7-8 to TRBJ1-3, with a possible D match to TRBD1 (6 bases). Germline loops: CDR1 SGHVS, CDR2 FQNEAQ. Between the trimmed V and J ends, which lost 5 bases and 3 bases, there was a span of 14 bases. The length of the CDR3 is 15 residues.

V gene TRBV6-1 combines with J gene TRBJ1-3, with 7 bases fitting TRBD1. The trim removed 5 bases at V and 3 bases at J, leaving 4 bases unmatched. This CDR3 is 14 amino acids long. CDR1 is MNHNS, CDR2 SASEGT, per germline. The CDR3 loop reads CASSPGTDGNTIYF. CDR3 DNA sequence: TGTGCCAGCAGTCCCGGGACAGATGGAAACACCATATATTTT.

The chain joins TRBV12-3 or TRBV12-4 to TRBJ1-5; 8 positions agree with TRBD1. The ends lost 6 bases at V and 10 bases at J; junction bases unmatched: 8. The CDR3 has 13 residues. This chain's CDR3 is CASRRTGGGPQHF. The DNA of the CDR3 is TGTGCCAGCAGGCGTACAGGGGGGGGACCCCAGCATTTT.

The chain couples TRBV6-2 or TRBV6-3 to TRBJ2-3; 7 bases match TRBD1. Germline loops: CDR1 MNHEY, CDR2 SVGEGT. This CDR3 is built from 15 residues. The V segment lost 6 bases and the J segment 4 bases; nucleotides outside the gene matches: 10. Here the CDR3 DNA reads TGTGCCAGCAGCCGAGGCGGACAGGTCCCAGATACGCAGTATTTT. Protein: CASSRGGQVPDTQYF.

The rearrangement links TRBV7-9 to TRBJ1-1, with D unclear. Trimming removed 5 bases from V and 0 bases from J, with 19 bases in between. Germline CDR1 reads SEHNR; CDR2 reads FQNEAQ (reference sequence). The CDR3 is 17 amino acids. The DNA for the CDR3 is TGTGCCAGCAGCCGACCTAGACTTGTTTCCCTGAACACTGAAGCTTTCTTT. This encodes CASSRPRLVSLNTEAFF.

The J gene is TRBJ2-7, the V gene TRBV7-2, with 9 bases lining up with TRBD1. Looked up from germline, CDR1 is SGHTA and CDR2 is FQGNSA. The CDR3 sequence is 17 residues long. Trimming cost V 0 bases and J 2 bases; bases outside gene matches: 8. The chain's CDR3 is CASSLARQGVFPYEQYF. Written as DNA, the CDR3 is TGTGCCAGCAGCTTAGCGCGACAGGGGGTATTCCCCTACGAGCAGTACTTC. Based on the CDR3 plus reference TRBV7-2 and TRBJ2-7, the full variable domain is GAGVSQSPSNKVTEKGKDVELRCDPISGHTALYWYRQSLGQGLEFLIYFQGNSAPDKSGLPSDRFSAERTGGSVSTLTIQRTQQEDSAVYLCASSLARQGVFPYEQYFGPGTRLTVT.

Only one count was recorded for this clone. This chain links TRBV11-2 with TRBJ2-1; D is perhaps TRBD1 (7 bases). Germline CDR1 reads SGHAT; CDR2 reads FQNNGV. Trimming took 5 bases from V and 3 from J, leaving 14 bases between them. This CDR3 is built from 15 residues. The chain's CDR3 is CASSPQGGYYNEQFF. The CDR3 DNA sequence: TGTGCCAGCAGCCCCCAGGGGGGCTACTACAATGAGCAGTTCTTC. Full variable domain (missing parts from reference TRBV11-2 and TRBJ2-1): EAGVAQSPRYKIIEKRQSVAFWCNPISGHATLYWYQQILGQGPKLLIQFQNNGVVDDSQLPKDRFSAERLKGVDSTLKIQPAKLEDSAVYLCASSPQGGYYNEQFFGPGTRLTVL.

This sequence joins TRBV11-1 and TRBJ1-2, with no clear D. CDR1 SGHAT and CDR2 FQDESV come from the germline V gene (reference sequence). Between the trimmed V and J ends, which lost 11 bases and 7 bases, there was a span of 23 bases. CDR3 size: 14 residues. The CDR3 DNA is TGTGCCGTTTCAGAGGTTGCGGACTTGAGTGGCTACACCTTC. Amino acid sequence: CAVSEVADLSGYTF. The whole variable domain, filled in from reference TRBV11-1 and TRBJ1-2, reads EAEVAQSPRYKITEKSQAVAFWCDPISGHATLYWYRQILGQGPELLVQFQDESVVDDSQLPKDRFSAERLKGVDSTLKIQPAELGDSAMYLCAVSEVADLSGYTFGSGTRLTVV.

The table lists this clone with a count of one. The rearrangement joins TRBV5-4 to TRBJ1-5; D uncertain. From germline, CDR1 is SGHNT and CDR2 YYREEE (reference sequence). Trimming took off 1 base at V and 1 base at J, with 6 bases between the two ends. This CDR3 is built from 14 residues. CDR3 in amino acids: CASSLPGSNQPQHF. The CDR3 DNA reads TGTGCCAGCAGCTTGCCGGGAAGCAATCAGCCCCAGCATTTT.

J is TRBJ2-1 and V is TRBV11-3, with 10 bases that match TRBD1. Germline assignment: CDR1 SGHNT and CDR2 YENEEA. The CDR3 spans 16 residues. V gave up 5 bases and J gave up 4 bases; unmatched junction bases: 8. This chain's CDR3 is CASSTAGTGAYNEQFF. The CDR3 nucleotides read TGTGCCAGCAGCACGGCCGGGACAGGGGCTTACAATGAGCAGTTCTTC.

This clone was counted many times. The chain is built from TRBV7-9 and TRBJ1-1, with D perhaps TRBD1 (5 bases). CDR3 length: 13 residues. The V gene lost 0 bases and the J gene lost 8 bases, with 10 bases spanning the gap. Per the germline V gene, CDR1 is SEHNR and CDR2 is FQNEAQ (reference sequence). The CDR3 spells CASSLAQGEEAFF. In nucleotides, the CDR3 is TGTGCCAGCAGCTTAGCGCAAGGGGAAGAAGCTTTCTTT.

This chain links TRBV10-3 with TRBJ1-4; perhaps TRBD1 as D (5 bases). CDR1 is ENHRY and CDR2 is SYGVKD in the germline V gene. The CDR3 contains 13 residues. The V gene lost 5 bases and the J gene lost 2 bases, with 6 bases spanning the gap. CDR3 DNA sequence: TGTGCCATCAGTTCAGGGACTAATGAAAAACTGTTTTTT. Translating gives CAISSGTNEKLFF.

J is TRBJ2-1 and V is TRBV4-2, with 9 nucleotides matching TRBD2. The V gene end was trimmed by 0 bases and the J gene end by 4 bases; junction bases not matched to a gene: 22. From germline, CDR1 is LGHNA and CDR2 YNFKEQ. There are 22 residues in the CDR3. The DNA for the CDR3 is TGTGCCAGCAGCCAAGACGGGGGGACGAACGACCTAGCGGGGAGAAGTTACAATGAGCAGTTCTTC. As protein: CASSQDGGTNDLAGRSYNEQFF.

The V and J genes are TRBV27 and TRBJ2-7; tentative D call: TRBD2 (7 bases). V lost 5 bases and J 0 bases, leaving 11 bases between the germline ends. CDR1 is MNHEY and CDR2 is SMNVEV in the germline V gene (reference sequence). There are 14 residues in the CDR3. The CDR3 loop reads CASSVGGASYEQYF. CDR3 DNA: TGTGCCAGCAGTGTGGGGGGGGCCTCCTACGAGCAGTACTTC.

J is TRBJ1-1 and V is TRBV18; 8 nucleotides align to TRBD1. The CDR3 is made up of 13 amino acids. V was pared by 4 bases and J by 3 bases, with 1 base of the junction left unmatched. From germline, CDR1 is KGHSH and CDR2 LQKENI. CDR3 nucleotide sequence: TGTGCCAGCTCACAGGACAGGGACACTGAAGCTTTCTTT. It translates to CASSQDRDTEAFF.